Reported below is one T cell receptor (beta chain). The data were produced by immunoSEQ multiplex PCR, yet TCRdb's version contains in-frame clones alone and is incomplete. This sample has some 120,000 clones, with almost 95% found just once. With 2 bases clipped from V and 0 bases from J, the junction kept 5 bases outside the gene matches. There are 16 residues in the CDR3. Germline lookup yields CDR1 LGHNA and CDR2 YSLEER. The sample belongs to a study of control samples from healthy donors and cancer patients. The receptor's source is an older man with head and neck cancer. The chain recombines TRBV4-3 with TRBJ2-3; 7 bases agree with TRBD2. Input material: PBMCs. CDR3 region: CASSQSSGPSTDTQYF. Here the CDR3 DNA reads TGCGCCAGCAGCCAATCTAGCGGCCCCAGCACAGATACGCAGTATTTT.